This entry is about one T cell receptor (beta chain). This clone has only a few counts. Its binding antigen is unknown. Base qualities are missing; no much larger clone stands one base away. The CDR3 regions of human TCRbeta chains were subjected to immunosequencing. The authors' pipeline ran thus. TCRs in the repertoires were compared against a reference library of SARS-CoV-2-specific TCRs that had been generated with the MIRA antigen-specificity platform. Breadth meant the fraction of unique TCRs that were SARS-CoV-2-associated, whereas depth meant the fraction of total T cells that were SARS-CoV-2-associated. Each spike-specific TCR was assigned to its reactive spike region and to a CD4 or CD8 class using the MIRA data. Log10-transformed breadth and depth values were compared by one-way ANOVA with Sidak's multiple comparisons tests. TCRdb took this table from immuneACCESS and kept in-frame rearrangements with V and J called. Such tables lack part of the clones; where checked against another copy, unresolved V genes explain under half of the gap, and the rest is unexplained. V and J calls and clone size are copied from that table; D and trimming were computed from the DNA. Recorded for this sample are under 30,000 clones; more than 75% of them occurred a single time. The top ten hold roughly 30% of the sample.

CDR1 and CDR2 are read off the germline V gene (reference sequence) as LGHDT and YNNKEL. The CDR3 sequence holds 13 residues, the cysteine and phenylalanine included. Of the read, only the CDR3 DNA is kept; its 39 bases are in frame from base 1. V is clipped by 4 bases and J by 1 base, and the sequence between their germline boundaries is 5 bases long. Per the publication, the time point label means: about 28 days (+/-7) after the second vaccine dose. AZD1222 recipients whose second dose came at about 4 weeks and those whose second dose came at about 12 weeks were combined into one group, since spike-specific TCR depth and breadth did not differ between the two schedules. The vaccinee samples were drawn from two UK trials, COV001 and COV002, one of which was a single-blind randomized controlled phase 2/3 trial testing AZD1222 (ChAdOx1 nCoV-19) in healthy adults. For TCRbeta chain sequencing, PBMC samples from trial participants were taken at day 0 and at day 28 after the second dose.

The sample is drawn from a study of T cell responses to AZD1222 COVID-19 vaccine (dated by TCRdb to about 2021). Background on the whole study: TCR sequencing was performed for about 250 trial participants, of whom about 200 were given two doses of AZD1222 and around 25 were given two doses of MenACWY control vaccine. Trial participants were enrolled into age subgroups of 18-55, 56-69 and 70-plus years, which contained 148, 28 and 57 TCR-sequenced participants, respectively.

Overall results and qualifications from the work: The whole spike protein was spanned by vaccine-associated CD4 TCRs, and dominant responses were seen in regions 160-218 and 743-854. The 56-69-year group was small, and its depth increase did not reach significance, likely because of low power. Epitopes outside the regions mutated in the B.1.351 and B.1.1.7 variants were reportedly recognized by nearly half of the unique spike-specific TCRs. Conclusions about previously exposed vaccinees are limited, since just six AZD1222 recipients were seropositive for SARS-CoV-2 at baseline. Most participants were white British and females outnumbered males, and the authors suggested that clonal diversity may have been underestimated. Because no day 14 peak-response samples were available, repertoires were characterized only after the peak T cell response. After two AZD1222 doses, both the breadth and the depth of spike-specific TCRs were significantly higher than at day 0 and than in MenACWY recipients.

Sequencing used peripheral blood, obtained 28 days after the second AZD1222 dose. This receptor was obtained from an adult who received the AZD1222 COVID-19 vaccine. The sequence joins TRBV3-1 (or the pseudogene TRBV3-2) to TRBJ1-5; possibly the D gene is TRBD1, per 5 matching bases. The CDR3 corresponds to CASSPGSNQPQHF. The nucleotide sequence reads TGTGCCAGCAGCCCAGGGAGCAATCAGCCCCAGCATTTT.